A single sample gave rise to the 31 T cell receptor beta chains below, sequenced in a study of cytomegalovirus exposure and HLA in healthy donors. The assay was immunoSEQ multiplex PCR, and TCRdb's table has in-frame clones only and misses some. The sample has 110,000 to 150,000 clones, 70% to 90% seen once. Sequencing used PBMCs. Receptors originate from a man aged 18 to 35 in good health and CMV-seronegative.

V usage is TRBV6-5 and J usage is TRBJ1-4; no reliable D call. V was pared by 6 bases and J by 8 bases, with 13 bases between. The CDR3 sequence is 13 residues long. Looked up from germline, CDR1 is MNHEY and CDR2 is SVGAGI. The CDR3 region is CASSPLSGEKLFF. In DNA form, the CDR3 reads TGTGCCAGCAGCCCACTTTCGGGAGAAAAACTGTTTTTT.

The gene calls are TRBV11-3 and TRBJ2-5; 8 nucleotides line up with TRBD1. The CDR3 loop spans 15 amino acids. J lost 3 bases, V lost 3 bases, and 6 bases had no gene match. The germline V gene encodes CDR1 SGHNT and CDR2 YENEEA. CDR3 region: CASSLGQESKETQYF. The CDR3 bases are TGTGCCAGCAGCTTGGGACAGGAGAGTAAAGAGACCCAGTACTTC.

V is TRBV11-2 and J is TRBJ1-5; D remains unclear. V was shortened by 4 bases and J by 9 bases, with 22 bases between the two germline ends. Per the germline V gene, CDR1 is SGHAT and CDR2 is FQNNGV. The CDR3 totals 16 residues. Written as DNA, the CDR3 is TGTGCCAGCAGCTCACGGAGGGCGGGCCGCCTTCGGCCCCAGCATTTT. Its translation is CASSSRRAGRLRPQHF.

This chain joins TRBV2 and TRBJ1-1; D is unresolved. The CDR3 runs 14 residues. V dropped 3 bases and J dropped 0 bases, with 8 bases sitting between them. CDR1 is SNHLY, CDR2 FYNNEI, per germline. The CDR3: CASSERAMNTEAFF. The CDR3 DNA sequence: TGTGCCAGCAGTGAGCGGGCGATGAACACTGAAGCTTTCTTT. Filled out from reference TRBV2 and TRBJ1-1, the complete variable domain reads EPEVTQTPSHQVTQMGQEVILRCVPISNHLYFYWYRQILGQKVEFLVSFYNNEISEKSEIFDDQFSVERPDGSNFTLKIRSTKLEDSAMYFCASSERAMNTEAFFGQGTRLTVV.

The genes are TRBV27 and TRBJ2-5, with 7 bases aligning to TRBD2. V was clipped by 7 bases and J by 5 bases; unmatched bases: 16. The CDR3 has 16 amino acids. Per germline, CDR1 MNHEY and CDR2 SMNVEV (reference sequence). This CDR3 reads CASIGPGEGRSETQYF. The CDR3 DNA follows: TGTGCCAGCATAGGACCGGGGGAGGGGAGGTCGGAGACCCAGTACTTC.

V is TRBV7-2 and J is TRBJ1-1; no reliable D call. The CDR3 sequence is 17 residues long. Germline lookup yields CDR1 SGHTA and CDR2 FQGNSA. Trimming left V 8 bases short and J 0 bases short, with 22 bases between. CDR3 DNA: TGTGCCAGCCTTGGAGGGTCCTTACTCTACATGAACACTGAAGCTTTCTTT. Encoded protein: CASLGGSLLYMNTEAFF.

The CDR3: CSAGQAYEQYF. CDR3 DNA: TGCAGTGCGGGGCAGGCCTACGAGCAGTACTTC. This chain uses TRBV20-1 with TRBJ2-7; D possibly corresponds to TRBD1 (5 bases). Trimming cost V 6 bases and J 2 bases, with 8 bases left between them. This CDR3 spans 11 amino acids. Germline-derived CDR1 and CDR2 are DFQATT and SNEGSKA (reference sequence).

The V gene is TRBV6-5, the J gene TRBJ1-6; weak D call: TRBD1 (5 bases). V lost 2 bases and J 9 bases, leaving 11 bases between the germline ends. Germline CDR1 reads MNHEY; CDR2 reads SVGAGI. CDR3 length: 14 amino acids. CDR3 nucleotide sequence: TGTGCCAGCAGTTACGGGGGGTCCGGTTCACCCCTCCACTTT. Protein: CASSYGGSGSPLHF.

This clone was observed a single time. The gene calls are TRBV5-5 and TRBJ2-7; 7 nucleotides align to TRBD1. Germline-derived CDR1 and CDR2 are SGHKS and YYEKEE (reference sequence). Trimming removed 3 bases from V and 5 bases from J; junction bases left unmatched: 14. The CDR3 runs to 16 residues. The CDR3 DNA reads as TGTGCCAGCAGCTCACCCTTGAGCAGGGGGTCTCACGAGCAGTACTTC. It translates to CASSSPLSRGSHEQYF.

This chain uses TRBV6-5 with TRBJ1-4, with D possibly TRBD1 on 5 matching bases. V shed 2 bases and J shed 4 bases, with 11 bases lying between them. The CDR3 length is 15 residues. CDR1 MNHEY and CDR2 SVGAGI come from the germline V gene. The CDR3 coding sequence is TGTGCCAGCAGTTACGGCCGACAGTTTAATGAAAAACTGTTTTTT. Amino acids: CASSYGRQFNEKLFF.

The gene calls are TRBV5-6 and TRBJ2-5; unclear D gene. The germline V gene encodes CDR1 SGHDT and CDR2 YYEEEE. This CDR3 has 11 amino acids. Trimming removed 2 bases from V and 5 bases from J, with 4 bases in between. The CDR3 spells CASSFSETQYF. Here the CDR3 DNA reads TGTGCCAGCAGCTTCTCCGAGACCCAGTACTTC.

The chain combines TRBV2 with TRBJ2-2, with a possible D match to TRBD1 (5 bases). The germline V gene encodes CDR1 SNHLY and CDR2 FYNNEI. CDR3 size: 14 residues. Trimming stripped 4 bases from V and 7 bases from J, with 13 bases between. The CDR3 DNA sequence: TGTGCCAGCAGTGCCGCTGCCAGGGTCGGGGAGCTGTTTTTT. This codes for CASSAAARVGELFF.

J is TRBJ1-4 and V is TRBV6-1; 8 bases match TRBD1. The V and J ends lost 4 bases and 8 bases, in that order; junction bases with no gene match: 9. CDR1 and CDR2 from the germline V gene are MNHNS and SASEGT. This CDR3 spans 15 amino acids. CDR3 loop: CASSGTGSVSEKLFF. CDR3 DNA: TGTGCCAGCAGTGGGACAGGGAGTGTTAGCGAAAAACTGTTTTTT.

The chain's CDR3 is CASSVRTSTDTQYF. CDR3 DNA: TGTGCCAGCAGCGTAAGGACTAGCACAGATACGCAGTATTTT. The chain combines TRBV7-9 with TRBJ2-3; D may be TRBD2 (5 bases). V was trimmed by 5 bases and J by 0 bases, leaving 9 bases between them. The CDR3 consists of 14 residues. CDR1 and CDR2 (germline): SEHNR, FQNEAQ (reference sequence).

J is TRBJ2-1 and V is TRBV4-1; TRBD2 matches 10 bases. V lost 4 bases to trimming and J lost 6 bases; unmatched junction nucleotides: 12. Germline V gene sequence: CDR1 MGHRA, CDR2 YSYEKL. The CDR3 spans 17 residues. The CDR3 sequence is CASSPLRASGSVNEQFF. In DNA form, the CDR3 reads TGCGCCAGCAGCCCCCTGAGGGCTAGCGGGAGCGTCAATGAGCAGTTCTTC.

The chain carries TRBV9 and TRBJ2-3; 11 bases fit TRBD2. From germline, CDR1 is SGDLS and CDR2 YYNGEE. The CDR3 runs 15 residues. Trimming took 2 bases from V and 3 from J; bases not matched to a gene: 2. CDR3 sequence reads: CASSVLAGGTDTQYF. The CDR3 DNA reads as TGTGCCAGCAGCGTCTTAGCGGGGGGGACAGATACGCAGTATTTT.

In this sample, this clone turned up once. J is TRBJ2-1 and V is TRBV29-1; maybe TRBD1 (5 bases). Per germline, CDR1 SQVTM and CDR2 ANQGSEA. This CDR3 region has 15 residues. V lost 2 bases, J lost 4 bases, and 15 bases lay in between. The CDR3 loop is CSVESPGNSYNEQFF. CDR3 DNA sequence: TGCAGCGTTGAATCCCCAGGGAATAGTTACAATGAGCAGTTCTTC.

J is TRBJ2-7 and V is TRBV5-1, with TRBD1 matching 9 bases. Germline CDR1 reads SGHRS; CDR2 reads YFSETQ. The CDR3 consists of 15 residues. J lost 6 bases, V lost 4 bases, and 11 bases had no gene match. CDR3 coding DNA: TGCGCCAGCAGCCCGTCGGTGGGACAGGGCGTCGAGCAGTACTTC. It specifies CASSPSVGQGVEQYF.

J is TRBJ1-2 and V is TRBV15; 7 nucleotides match TRBD1. The CDR3 loop spans 17 amino acids. Unmatched junction bases numbered 15, after V lost 0 bases and J lost 8 bases. Germline V CDR1 and CDR2: LNHNV, YYDKDF (reference sequence). The DNA of the CDR3 is TGTGCCACCAGCAGAGATCGGTGGCATGAGGGGGCAGCGGGCTACACCTTC. The encoded protein is CATSRDRWHEGAAGYTF.

CDR3 sequence (DNA): TGTGCCAGTAGTATAAGCAGGGGAACCGGGGAGCTGTTTTTT. Translating it yields CASSISRGTGELFF. The chain combines TRBV19 with TRBJ2-2, with D possibly being TRBD1 (6 bases). Germline V gives CDR1 LNHDA, CDR2 SQIVND (reference sequence). The CDR3 runs 14 residues. V was trimmed by 2 bases and J by 5 bases, leaving 9 bases between them.

The chain recombines TRBV5-4 with TRBJ2-5, with TRBD1 matching over 8 bases. V trimming: 0 bases; J trimming: 2 bases; junction bases outside the gene matches: 0. The CDR3 consists of 14 residues. CDR1 is SGHNT and CDR2 is YYREEE in the germline V gene (reference sequence). The CDR3 sequence: CASSLDRGQETQYF. CDR3 coding DNA: TGTGCCAGCAGCTTGGACAGGGGGCAAGAGACCCAGTACTTC.

The V gene is TRBV7-8, the J gene TRBJ1-2; D may be TRBD1 (5 bases). There are 15 residues in the CDR3. V was shortened by 0 bases and J by 1 base, with 9 bases between the two germline ends. Per the germline V gene, CDR1 is SGHVS and CDR2 is FQNEAQ. CDR3 sequence (DNA): TGTGCCAGCAGCTTAGCGCGGGGGGTTAACTATGGCTACACCTTC. Protein: CASSLARGVNYGYTF.

The gene calls are TRBV7-8 and TRBJ2-4; tentative D call: TRBD2 (5 bases). This CDR3 is 18 amino acids long. Germline loops: CDR1 SGHVS, CDR2 FQNEAQ. The V end lost 1 base, the J end lost 0 bases, and 16 bases lay between the germline ends. The CDR3 nucleotides read TGTGCCAGCAGCTTAGGGGCGGGTCGAGAGGGAGCCAAAAACATTCAGTACTTC. Its translation is CASSLGAGREGAKNIQYF.

This sequence joins TRBV2 and TRBJ1-2, with TRBD1 matching over 7 bases. Germline values: CDR1 SNHLY, CDR2 FYNNEI. V was clipped by 0 bases and J by 6 bases; unmatched bases: 4. The CDR3 runs 14 residues. The CDR3: CASSEARDSNGYTF. For the CDR3, the DNA is TGTGCCAGCAGTGAAGCGAGGGACAGCAATGGCTACACCTTC.

CDR3 protein: CASSPPMNTGELFF. Here the CDR3 DNA reads TGTGCCAGCAGCCCCCCTATGAACACCGGGGAGCTGTTTTTT. The chain couples TRBV13 to TRBJ2-2; D uncertain. Trimming pared 5 bases from V and 1 base from J, leaving 8 bases between. The CDR3 is 14 amino acids. CDR1 and CDR2 (germline): PRHDT, FYEKMQ (reference sequence).

The chain recombines TRBV7-9 with TRBJ2-3; D not resolved. Germline CDR1 is SEHNR and CDR2 is FQNEAQ (reference sequence). This CDR3 has 14 residues. Trimming shortened V by 4 bases and J by 3 bases, and 11 bases separated the two germline ends. The CDR3 protein is CASSSYSSTDTQYF. CDR3 bases: TGTGCCAGCAGCTCGTATAGTTCTACAGATACGCAGTATTTT. Full variable domain (rest looked up from reference TRBV7-9 and TRBJ2-3): DTGVSQNPRHKITKRGQNVTFRCDPISEHNRLYWYRQTLGQGPEFLTYFQNEAQLEKSRLLSDRFSAERPKGSFSTLEIQRTEQGDSAMYLCASSSYSSTDTQYFGPGTRLTVL.

The chain is built from TRBV5-1 and TRBJ2-5; D might be TRBD2 (5 bases). Germline assignment: CDR1 SGHRS and CDR2 YFSETQ. The CDR3 is 15 residues long. The V gene lost 0 bases and the J gene lost 4 bases, with 13 bases spanning the gap. The CDR3 loop reads CASSLASGPPETQYF. CDR3 nucleotides: TGCGCCAGCAGCTTGGCCAGCGGCCCCCCAGAGACCCAGTACTTC.

This chain joins TRBV5-1 and TRBJ1-3; D remains unclear. Trimming removed 3 bases at V and 4 bases at J, with 5 bases between. The CDR3 loop spans 12 amino acids. Germline CDR1 reads SGHRS; CDR2 reads YFSETQ. The CDR3 DNA sequence: TGCGCCAGCAGCTCGGGAGGAAACACCATATATTTT. This codes for CASSSGGNTIYF.

This clone was recorded at least ten times. The rearrangement links TRBV4-2 to TRBJ2-1, with 14 bases matching TRBD2. Germline loops: CDR1 LGHNA, CDR2 YNFKEQ. The CDR3 has 16 residues. The junction had 7 bases not matched to a gene; V was cut back by 4 bases and J by 8 bases. For the CDR3, the DNA is TGTGCCAGCAGCCGCGGAGGACTAGCGGGGGGATATGAGCAGTTCTTC. It translates to CASSRGGLAGGYEQFF.

This clone was detected only once. The chain carries TRBV5-8 and TRBJ2-1, with 8 positions matching TRBD2. The CDR3 totals 14 residues. With 6 bases clipped from V and 5 bases from J, the junction kept 7 bases outside the gene matches. Germline CDR1 reads SGHTS; CDR2 reads YDEGEE. This CDR3 is CASTSGGEDNEQFF. CDR3 DNA sequence: TGTGCCAGCACCAGCGGGGGCGAAGACAATGAGCAGTTCTTC.

This chain connects TRBV11-3 to TRBJ2-3; TRBD2 matches at 10 bases. V was clipped by 1 base and J by 4 bases; unmatched bases: 5. The CDR3 spans 16 residues. Looked up from germline, CDR1 is SGHNT and CDR2 is YENEEA. The CDR3 bases are TGTGCCAGCAGCTTAGCTAGCGGGGGTGGCGCAGATACGCAGTATTTT. This gives the protein CASSLASGGGADTQYF.